One sample yielded the 30 T cell receptor beta chains listed below, sequenced in a study of graft-versus-host responses after intestinal transplantation. Irradiated, violet-dye-labeled stimulator cells, 200,000 in number, were plated with 200,000 CFSE-labeled responder cells. The protocol was immunoSEQ multiplex PCR, while the TCRdb copy is restricted to in-frame clones and leaves out a portion. The table includes fewer than 15,000 clones, 35% detected once. The source was alloreactive CD8+ T cells from a mixed lymphocyte reaction culture, collected before intestinal transplant. This sample's subset: CFSE-low proliferating T cells sorted from roughly six-day pre-transplant mixed lymphocyte reaction (GvH or HvG direction). The receptors stem from a human patient who received an intestinal transplant.

The chain recombines TRBV2 with TRBJ2-2; D not certain. Trimming took off 5 bases at V and 6 bases at J, with 19 bases between the two ends. The CDR3 has 16 residues. The germline gives CDR1 SNHLY, CDR2 FYNNEI. CDR3 residues: CASSRPPDILAGELFF. CDR3 nucleotide sequence: TGTGCCAGCAGTCGCCCCCCGGATATTTTAGCCGGGGAGCTGTTTTTT. The complete variable domain, with remaining parts taken from reference TRBV2 and TRBJ2-2, reads EPEVTQTPSHQVTQMGQEVILRCVPISNHLYFYWYRQILGQKVEFLVSFYNNEISEKSEIFDDQFSVERPDGSNFTLKIRSTKLEDSAMYFCASSRPPDILAGELFFGEGSRLTVL.

The chain combines TRBV5-6 with TRBJ1-4; 7 nucleotides line up with TRBD1. Germline V gene data show CDR1 as SGHDT and CDR2 as YYEEEE. The length of the CDR3 is 14 residues. V shed 5 bases and J 8 bases; nucleotides not matched to a gene: 9. The CDR3 is CASSLQGLGEKLFF. In DNA form, the CDR3 reads TGTGCCAGCAGTCTACAGGGGCTTGGGGAAAAACTGTTTTTT.

The chain couples TRBV29-1 to TRBJ2-7; D gene ambiguous. The CDR3 consists of 11 residues. Germline CDR1 is SQVTM and CDR2 is ANQGSEA. V lost 7 bases, J lost 0 bases, and 7 bases lay in between. The CDR3 coding sequence is TGCAGCGGAATTAACTCCTACGAGCAGTACTTC. Translated: CSGINSYEQYF.

The chain recombines TRBV5-1 with TRBJ2-3; no definite D call. CDR1 SGHRS and CDR2 YFSETQ come from the germline V gene. The CDR3 spans 17 residues. Trimming took 4 bases from V and 5 from J, leaving 23 bases between them. The CDR3 DNA sequence: TGCGCCAGCAGCATCTCGACACCCACTGTGTCTTTAGATACGCAGTATTTT. It yields the protein CASSISTPTVSLDTQYF.

This sequence joins TRBV7-2 and TRBJ2-4; D not certain. There are 14 residues in the CDR3. Germline V lookup: CDR1 SGHTA, CDR2 FQGNSA. V dropped 4 bases and J dropped 9 bases, with 16 bases sitting between them. DNA for the CDR3: TGTGCCAGCAGCTCCCATCCCTATTCTGCCATTCAGTACTTC. This sequence encodes CASSSHPYSAIQYF.

This clone came up a few times. For the CDR3, the DNA is TGTGCCAGCAGCTTGGTATCAGAATACAATGAGCAGTTCTTC. Protein: CASSLVSEYNEQFF. The chain couples TRBV5-4 to TRBJ2-1, with D hard to call. V was clipped by 0 bases and J by 4 bases, with 8 bases between them. The germline V gene has CDR1 SGHNT and CDR2 YYREEE (reference sequence). CDR3 length equals 14 residues.

This sequence joins TRBV6-6 and TRBJ1-1; D may be TRBD1 (5 bases). Trimming pared 0 bases from V and 4 bases from J, leaving 9 bases between. The CDR3 totals 14 residues. Germline-derived CDR1 and CDR2 are MNHNY and SVGAGI (reference sequence). Here the CDR3 reads CASSYSGGITEAFF. The DNA for the CDR3 is TGTGCCAGCAGTTACTCGGGGGGGATCACTGAAGCTTTCTTT.

The chain employs TRBV27 and TRBJ2-7; no clear D. From germline, CDR1 is MNHEY and CDR2 SMNVEV (reference sequence). The CDR3 has 14 residues. The ends were cut back, 4 bases at V and 2 bases at J, with 12 bases in the middle. CDR3 amino acids: CASSYVDRTYEQYF. The CDR3 DNA is TGTGCCAGCAGTTACGTCGACCGTACCTACGAGCAGTACTTC.

This chain connects TRBV6-5 to TRBJ1-3; D remains unclear. Germline lookup yields CDR1 MNHEY and CDR2 SVGAGI. The CDR3 length is 14 residues. Trimming cost V 7 bases and J 0 bases, with 10 bases left between them. CDR3 residues: CASNIGNSGNTIYF. For the CDR3, the DNA is TGTGCCAGCAATATCGGGAACTCTGGAAACACCATATATTTT.

This sequence joins TRBV5-4 and TRBJ2-7; D possibly corresponds to TRBD2 (5 bases). Deletions cut 1 base from V and 0 bases from J, with 14 bases between. The V gene's germline CDR1 is SGHNT and CDR2 YYREEE (reference sequence). The CDR3 is made up of 16 amino acids. CDR3 loop: CASSLYGSVSSYEQYF. CDR3 bases: TGTGCCAGCAGCTTGTATGGTAGCGTGAGCTCCTACGAGCAGTACTTC.

This clone has only a few counts. The chain is built from TRBV6-1 and TRBJ2-5; D is undetermined. Trimming stripped 3 bases from V and 4 bases from J, with 21 bases between. The CDR3 consists of 17 residues. Germline CDR1 reads MNHNS; CDR2 reads SASEGT. The chain's CDR3 is CASSDPSQFRGLETQYF. Here the CDR3 DNA reads TGTGCCAGCAGTGATCCCTCCCAATTTCGTGGGCTAGAGACCCAGTACTTC.

This chain links TRBV29-1 with TRBJ2-7, with 10 bases fitting TRBD1. V lost 6 bases to trimming and J lost 3 bases; unmatched junction nucleotides: 11. The germline V gene encodes CDR1 SQVTM and CDR2 ANQGSEA. The CDR3 has 15 residues. CDR3 DNA: TGCAGCGTCTATCCCGGGACAGGGGCTGTCTACGAGCAGTACTTC. Its protein product is CSVYPGTGAVYEQYF.

This clone appeared a single time. V usage is TRBV19 and J usage is TRBJ1-3; unclear D gene. Trimming pared 2 bases from V and 0 bases from J, leaving 2 bases between. CDR1 is LNHDA, CDR2 SQIVND, per germline (reference sequence). CDR3 length: 13 residues. DNA for the CDR3: TGTGCCAGTAGTATAAACTCTGGAAACACCATATATTTT. Translating gives CASSINSGNTIYF.

The chain links TRBV4-1 to TRBJ2-3, with TRBD2 as a possible D gene (7 bases). Germline CDR1 and CDR2: MGHRA and YSYEKL. The V and J ends lost 2 bases and 6 bases respectively, with 12 bases between them. The CDR3 sequence is 14 residues long. CDR3 in DNA: TGCGCCAGCAGCCAATGGGGGGGGCCCGATACGCAGTATTTT. It yields the protein CASSQWGGPDTQYF.

The J gene is TRBJ2-7, the V gene TRBV19; no reliable D call. V was pared by 6 bases and J by 6 bases, with 6 bases between. Germline lookup yields CDR1 LNHDA and CDR2 SQIVND (reference sequence). This CDR3 has 10 residues. CDR3 protein: CASRESEQYF. The CDR3 nucleotides are TGTGCCAGTAGGGAGAGCGAGCAGTACTTC.

By frequency in the sample, this clone is medium-sized. The gene calls are TRBV7-9 and TRBJ2-1, with D maybe TRBD2 (6 bases). From germline, CDR1 is SEHNR and CDR2 FQNEAQ (reference sequence). V lost 5 bases, J lost 5 bases, and 13 bases lay in between. The CDR3 covers 14 residues. This CDR3 reads CASSLAAGNNEQFF. DNA of the CDR3: TGTGCCAGCAGCCTTGCGGCGGGGAACAATGAGCAGTTCTTC.

This clone was seen a handful of times. The chain couples TRBV27 to TRBJ2-3; 7 bases are a match to TRBD2. Germline CDR1 is MNHEY and CDR2 is SMNVEV (reference sequence). Trimming took 4 bases from V and 2 from J; bases not matched to a gene: 9. The CDR3 loop spans 16 amino acids. CDR3 sequence (DNA): TGTGCCAGCAGTTCTCTGACTAGCTCTTCCACAGATACGCAGTATTTT. It translates to CASSSLTSSSTDTQYF.

The chain recombines TRBV4-1 with TRBJ1-2, with TRBD1 identical over 7 bases. CDR1 and CDR2 from the germline V gene are MGHRA and YSYEKL. Germline trimming cut 4 bases from V and 1 base from J; bases unmatched to any gene: 18. The CDR3 has 19 residues. The CDR3 loop is CASSRAGTELLLNNYGYTF. The CDR3 coding sequence is TGCGCCAGCAGCCGGGCCGGGACAGAGTTATTACTGAATAACTATGGCTACACCTTC.

This clone was counted between two and nine times. The chain combines TRBV7-9 with TRBJ1-1, with no clear D. This CDR3 spans 15 amino acids. Germline values: CDR1 SEHNR, CDR2 FQNEAQ (reference sequence). V was cut by 5 bases and J by 1 base, with 14 bases left in between. CDR3 coding DNA: TGTGCCAGCAGCATCGTACAGCAGTCGAACACTGAAGCTTTCTTT. Protein sequence: CASSIVQQSNTEAFF. Based on the CDR3 plus reference TRBV7-9 and TRBJ1-1, the full variable domain is DTGVSQNPRHKITKRGQNVTFRCDPISEHNRLYWYRQTLGQGPEFLTYFQNEAQLEKSRLLSDRFSAERPKGSFSTLEIQRTEQGDSAMYLCASSIVQQSNTEAFFGQGTRLTVV.

By share, this clone counts as medium-sized. V usage is TRBV5-4 and J usage is TRBJ2-7; weak D call: TRBD1 (6 bases). The CDR3 runs 14 residues. Germline assignment: CDR1 SGHNT and CDR2 YYREEE (reference sequence). The germline V and J ends were trimmed by 2 bases and 2 bases, with 11 bases remaining between them. Written as DNA, the CDR3 is TGTGCCAGCAGCTTATTGGCAGGGGCCTACGAGCAGTACTTC. Amino acid sequence: CASSLLAGAYEQYF.

Only a few counts were recorded for this clone. V and J are TRBV11-2 and TRBJ1-1, with TRBD1 matching over 10 bases. The germline CDR1 and CDR2 sequences are SGHAT and FQNNGV. The CDR3 is 16 residues long. V shed 5 bases, J shed 6 bases, and the junction held 12 bases outside the gene matches. CDR3 nucleotides: TGTGCCAGCAGCCTCCTCGGCGGGACAGGGGTCCCTGAAGCTTTCTTT. Translation gives CASSLLGGTGVPEAFF. Full variable domain (rest looked up from reference TRBV11-2 and TRBJ1-1): EAGVAQSPRYKIIEKRQSVAFWCNPISGHATLYWYQQILGQGPKLLIQFQNNGVVDDSQLPKDRFSAERLKGVDSTLKIQPAKLEDSAVYLCASSLLGGTGVPEAFFGQGTRLTVV.

This clone has just a few counts. The chain carries TRBV7-9 and TRBJ2-1; tentatively, D is TRBD1 or TRBD2 (7 bases each). This CDR3 has 16 residues. V gave up 4 bases and J gave up 1 base, with 14 bases separating them. Germline V gene sequence: CDR1 SEHNR, CDR2 FQNEAQ (reference sequence). CDR3: CASSSREGASYNEQFF. The CDR3 nucleotides read TGTGCCAGCAGCTCCAGGGAGGGGGCATCCTACAATGAGCAGTTCTTC.

This clone was seen only a few times. The V gene is TRBV6-5, the J gene TRBJ1-1, with D possibly matching TRBD1 (5 bases). Germline V gives CDR1 MNHEY, CDR2 SVGAGI. V lost 2 bases and J 0 bases, leaving 7 bases between the germline ends. The CDR3 totals 14 residues. The CDR3: CASSYGGLNTEAFF. Here the CDR3 DNA reads TGTGCCAGCAGTTACGGGGGTTTGAACACTGAAGCTTTCTTT.

This sequence joins TRBV6-5 and TRBJ2-5; D is possibly TRBD1 (5 bases). Germline loops: CDR1 MNHEY, CDR2 SVGAGI. The V and J ends lost 5 bases and 4 bases respectively, with 14 bases between them. The CDR3 has 14 residues. The CDR3 nucleotides read TGTGCCAGCAGTGAATGGGCAGGGCTAGAGACCCAGTACTTC. Amino acids: CASSEWAGLETQYF.

This clone was recorded a few times. This sequence joins TRBV2 and TRBJ1-1; D gene ambiguous. Germline-derived CDR1 and CDR2 are SNHLY and FYNNEI. This CDR3 has 15 amino acids. V was pared by 3 bases and J by 0 bases, with 11 bases between. DNA for the CDR3: TGTGCCAGCAGTGACAGTTCAGCCATGAACACTGAAGCTTTCTTT. It encodes CASSDSSAMNTEAFF.

By frequency in the sample, this clone is medium-sized. The chain employs TRBV19 and TRBJ1-1; unclear D gene. Germline CDR1 and CDR2: LNHDA and SQIVND (reference sequence). This CDR3 spans 13 amino acids. V gave up 4 bases and J gave up 0 bases, with 6 bases separating them. The CDR3 region has the DNA TGTGCCAGTAGTACAGCTATGAACACTGAAGCTTTCTTT. Translating it yields CASSTAMNTEAFF. The variable domain in full, with the rest retrieved from reference TRBV19 and TRBJ1-1, is DGGITQSPKYLFRKEGQNVTLSCEQNLNHDAMYWYRQDPGQGLRLIYYSQIVNDFQKGDIAEGYSVSREKKESFPLTVTSAQKNPTAFYLCASSTAMNTEAFFGQGTRLTVV.

This clone was recorded a few times. The CDR3 region is CASSSRLAAEQYF. CDR3 sequence (DNA): TGTGCCAGCAGTTCGCGACTAGCGGCCGAGCAGTACTTC. The chain couples TRBV2 to TRBJ2-7, with 9 bases that match TRBD2. The CDR3 is 13 residues long. Germline CDR1 is SNHLY and CDR2 is FYNNEI. The V and J ends lost 5 bases and 6 bases, in that order; junction bases with no gene match: 5.

This clone was detected only once. The V call is TRBV5-1, the J call TRBJ1-1; D may be TRBD1 (5 bases). Germline V gives CDR1 SGHRS, CDR2 YFSETQ. CDR3 length: 15 amino acids. V lost 0 bases to trimming and J lost 6 bases, with 15 bases between them. CDR3 in amino acids: CASSLGLGGEAEAFF. DNA for the CDR3: TGCGCCAGCAGCTTGGGGCTTGGAGGGGAGGCTGAAGCTTTCTTT.

The chain employs TRBV29-1 and TRBJ2-3; 7 bases align to TRBD2. The CDR3 length is 13 residues. The germline V gene has CDR1 SQVTM and CDR2 ANQGSEA. J gave up 3 bases and V 2 bases, and 2 bases lay outside the gene matches. In nucleotides, the CDR3 is TGCAGCGTTGAAAGCGGGGCTACAGATACGCAGTATTTT. It specifies CSVESGATDTQYF.

Details on this clone: At the DNA level, this CDR3 is encoded by other sequences in the same sample as well. For the CDR3, the DNA is TGTGCCAGCAGTTTAGCCGGTCAGCCCCAGCATTTT. Its translation: CASSLAGQPQHF. The chain employs TRBV27 and TRBJ1-5, with D hard to call. Germline CDR1 is MNHEY and CDR2 is SMNVEV (reference sequence). The ends were cut back, 2 bases at V and 6 bases at J, with 5 bases in the middle. The CDR3 extends over 12 amino acids.